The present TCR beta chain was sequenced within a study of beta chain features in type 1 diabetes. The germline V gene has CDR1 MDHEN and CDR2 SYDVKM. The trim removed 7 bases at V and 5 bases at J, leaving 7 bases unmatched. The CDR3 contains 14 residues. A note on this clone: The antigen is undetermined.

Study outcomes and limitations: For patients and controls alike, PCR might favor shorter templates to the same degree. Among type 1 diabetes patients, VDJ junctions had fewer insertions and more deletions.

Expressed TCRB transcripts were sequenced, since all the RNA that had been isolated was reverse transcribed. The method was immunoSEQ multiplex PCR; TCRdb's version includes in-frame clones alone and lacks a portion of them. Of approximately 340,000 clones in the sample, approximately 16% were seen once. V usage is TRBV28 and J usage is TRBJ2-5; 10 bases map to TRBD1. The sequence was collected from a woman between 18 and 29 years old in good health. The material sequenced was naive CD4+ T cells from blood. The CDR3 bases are TGTGCCAGCACTAAAAGGGACAGGGGTGAGACCCAGTACTTC. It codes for CASTKRDRGETQYF.